A selection of T cell receptor beta chains follows, all from one sample in a study of cytomegalovirus exposure and HLA in healthy donors. Here immunoSEQ multiplex PCR was the method, and the copy in TCRdb shows in-frame clones only, minus some. The sample holds roughly 150,000 clones, around 84% seen once. What was sequenced was PBMCs. The source is a boy between 2 and 10 years old in good health and CMV-seronegative. The CDR3 runs from the conserved cysteine through the conserved F or W. The order of the fields is D gene, clone size, V gene, J gene, CDR3 DNA, CDR3 protein. A D gene is named only where the DNA matches it firmly. Expanded clones are given a class, and other clones once, few, many or no size at all.

.	.	TRBV6-5	TRBJ2-7	TGTGCCAGCAGTTCCCCTCGGAGGGCTTTCTCCTACGAGCAGTACTTC	CASSSPRRAFSYEQYF
TRBD2	few	TRBV7-3	TRBJ2-5	TGTGCCAGCAGCATGCCGGGACTAAAAGAGACCCAGTACTTC	CASSMPGLKETQYF
TRBD1	few	TRBV27	TRBJ1-3	TGTGCCAGCAGTTTGGGACAGGGGAGAAACACCATATATTTT	CASSLGQGRNTIYF
.	few	TRBV5-1	TRBJ1-1	TGCGCCAGCAGCTTGGAGGTAGGGGGAATCGACACTGAAGCTTTCTTT	CASSLEVGGIDTEAFF
.	few	TRBV5-1	TRBJ2-7	TGCGCCAGCAGCCGCACCGAGCCCTCCTTCTACGAGCAGTACTTC	CASSRTEPSFYEQYF
TRBD1	.	TRBV9	TRBJ2-7	TGTGCCAGCAGCGTAGTGGGGACAGGGATCAACGAGCAGTACTTC	CASSVVGTGINEQYF
.	.	TRBV18	TRBJ1-2	TGTGCCAGCTCACCGCGGAACATACCGCGAACTTACTATGGCTACACCTTC	CASSPRNIPRTYYGYTF
TRBD2	.	TRBV19	TRBJ2-5	TGTGCCAGTAGTATGGGACTAGCGGGAGAGACCCAGTACTTC	CASSMGLAGETQYF
TRBD1	.	TRBV28	TRBJ1-4	TGTGCCAGCCTGTTCAGGGGGAATGAAAAACTGTTTTTT	CASLFRGNEKLFF
TRBD1	.	TRBV12-5	TRBJ1-4	TGTGCTAGTGGTTTGCCTCCTGCGTGGGGACAGGGTAATGAAAAACTGTTTTTT	CASGLPPAWGQGNEKLFF
TRBD2	.	TRBV7-6	TRBJ2-2	TGTGCCAGCAGCTTAGGGGCTAGCGGGAGTACCGGGGAGCTGTTTTTT	CASSLGASGSTGELFF
.	.	TRBV6-1	TRBJ1-1	TGTGCCAGCAGTGAAGTCCCCAGGTTCGTGAACACTGAAGCTTTCTTT	CASSEVPRFVNTEAFF
.	.	TRBV15	TRBJ2-3	TGTGCCACCAGCAGAGGAAGGGGCCAAGGGAAAACAGCAGATACGCAGTATTTT	CATSRGRGQGKTADTQYF
TRBD1	.	TRBV28	TRBJ2-7	TGTGCCAGCAGTTTATCCAGGGGGTACTCCTACGAGCAGTACTTC	CASSLSRGYSYEQYF
TRBD1	.	TRBV5-1	TRBJ1-1	TGCGCCAGCAGCTTGAACACAGGGGGCGCGGACACTGAAGCTTTCTTT	CASSLNTGGADTEAFF
TRBD2	.	TRBV10-3	TRBJ2-3	TGTGCCATCAGTGATCGGCCTAGCGGGGGGGCCGAGGGGACAGATACGCAGTATTTT	CAISDRPSGGAEGTDTQYF
.	once	TRBV29-1	TRBJ2-3	TGCAGCATTGTAAGGGGAGATACGCAGTATTTT	CSIVRGDTQYF
.	once	TRBV6-1	TRBJ2-3	TGTGCCGGCGCCATAGGACTCCAGACCACAGATACGCAGTATTTT	CAGAIGLQTTDTQYF
.	.	TRBV29-1	TRBJ2-7	TGCAGCGTTGGGAGGGTAAACGAGCAGTACTTC	CSVGRVNEQYF
TRBD2	.	TRBV11-3	TRBJ2-1	TGTGCCAGCAGCCTGTACCTAGCGGGAGCTTCCAATGAGCAGTTCTTC	CASSLYLAGASNEQFF
.	.	TRBV5-1	TRBJ1-2	TGCGCCAGCAGCTTGGAGGTTTCAGGGTCGTATGGCTACACCTTC	CASSLEVSGSYGYTF
.	.	TRBV20-1	TRBJ1-1	TGCAGTGCCGATCAGGGGACTGAAGCTTTCTTT	CSADQGTEAFF
.	.	TRBV6-1	TRBJ2-6	TGTGCCAGCAGTGAAATCAGTGGGGCCAACGTCCTGACTTTC	CASSEISGANVLTF
TRBD1	.	TRBV5-6	TRBJ1-5	TGTGCCAGCAGCATGAGATCGACAGGGGATGGCAATCAGCCCCAGCATTTT	CASSMRSTGDGNQPQHF
TRBD1	.	TRBV7-9	TRBJ2-4	TGTGCCAGCAGCCCGACAGGGAGAGCCAAAAACATTCAGTACTTC	CASSPTGRAKNIQYF
.	.	TRBV9	TRBJ1-4	TGTGCCAGCAGCGTAGACCCTCTCCGGGAAAAACTGTTTTTT	CASSVDPLREKLFF
.	.	TRBV11-2	TRBJ2-6	TGTGCCAGCAGCTTCCGTATGTTGCCTAGCTCTGGGGCCAACGTCCTGACTTTC	CASSFRMLPSSGANVLTF
.	.	TRBV5-6	TRBJ1-5	TGTGCCAGCAGCTTAGCAGGCGGCAATCAGCCCCAGCATTTT	CASSLAGGNQPQHF
.	.	TRBV28	TRBJ1-2	TGTGCCAGCAGTTTTGTGCGGGTAGGACGGGGCTACACCTTC	CASSFVRVGRGYTF
.	.	TRBV6-5	TRBJ2-3	TGTGCCAGCAGTTATTCAACTTCGGGCACAGATACGCAGTATTTT	CASSYSTSGTDTQYF
.	.	TRBV6-5	TRBJ2-5	TGTGCCAGCAGTCAAGACTTGTTCTACCAAGAGACCCAGTACTTC	CASSQDLFYQETQYF